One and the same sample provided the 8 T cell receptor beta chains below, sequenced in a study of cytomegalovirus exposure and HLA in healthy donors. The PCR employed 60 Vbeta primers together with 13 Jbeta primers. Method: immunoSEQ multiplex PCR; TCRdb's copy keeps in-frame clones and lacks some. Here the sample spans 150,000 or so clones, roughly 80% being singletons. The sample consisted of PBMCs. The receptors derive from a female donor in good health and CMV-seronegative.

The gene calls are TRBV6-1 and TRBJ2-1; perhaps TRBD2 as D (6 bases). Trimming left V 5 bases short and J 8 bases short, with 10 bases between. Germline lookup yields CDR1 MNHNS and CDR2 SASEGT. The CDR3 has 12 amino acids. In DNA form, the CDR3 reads TGTGCCAGCAGTCGACTAGGGGATGAGCAGTTCTTC. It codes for CASSRLGDEQFF.

The chain's CDR3 is CASAHRGTEAFF. The CDR3 DNA reads TGTGCCAGCGCCCACAGGGGGACTGAAGCTTTCTTT. The chain combines TRBV7-9 with TRBJ1-1; 8 bases are a match to TRBD1. V was pared by 8 bases and J by 5 bases, with 4 bases of the junction left unmatched. This CDR3 comprises 12 residues. Germline CDR1 and CDR2: SEHNR and FQNEAQ (reference sequence).

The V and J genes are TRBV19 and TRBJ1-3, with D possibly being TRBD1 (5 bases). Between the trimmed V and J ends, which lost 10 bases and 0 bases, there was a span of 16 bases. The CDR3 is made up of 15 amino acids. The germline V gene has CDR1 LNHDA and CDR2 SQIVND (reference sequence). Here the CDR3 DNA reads TGTGCCACGGCCCGGACACAACTCTCTGGAAACACCATATATTTT. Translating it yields CATARTQLSGNTIYF.

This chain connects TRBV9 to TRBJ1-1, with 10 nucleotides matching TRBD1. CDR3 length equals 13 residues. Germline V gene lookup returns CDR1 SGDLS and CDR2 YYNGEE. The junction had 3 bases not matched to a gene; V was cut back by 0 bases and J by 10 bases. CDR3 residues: CASSVVGQGGAFF. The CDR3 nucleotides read TGTGCCAGCAGCGTAGTAGGACAGGGGGGAGCTTTCTTT.

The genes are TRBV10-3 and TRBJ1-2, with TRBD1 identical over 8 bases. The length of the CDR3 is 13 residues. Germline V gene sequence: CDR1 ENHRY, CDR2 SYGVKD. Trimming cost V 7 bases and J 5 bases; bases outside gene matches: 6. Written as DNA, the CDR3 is TGTGCCATCAAAGAGACAGGGGATTATGGCTACACCTTC. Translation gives CAIKETGDYGYTF.

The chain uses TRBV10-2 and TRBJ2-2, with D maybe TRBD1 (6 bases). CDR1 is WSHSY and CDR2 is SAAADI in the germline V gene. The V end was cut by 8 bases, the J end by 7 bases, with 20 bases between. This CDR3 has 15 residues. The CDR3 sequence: CASSLLGAGIGELFF. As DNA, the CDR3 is TGCGCCAGCTCACTTCTGGGGGCCGGGATCGGGGAGCTGTTTTTT.

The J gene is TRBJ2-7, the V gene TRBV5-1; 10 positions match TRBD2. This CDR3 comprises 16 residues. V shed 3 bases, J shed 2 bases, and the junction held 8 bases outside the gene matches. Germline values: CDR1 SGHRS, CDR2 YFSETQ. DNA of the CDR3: TGCGCCAGCAGCTGGAGCGGGGGGGCCTCCCCCTACGAGCAGTACTTC. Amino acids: CASSWSGGASPYEQYF.

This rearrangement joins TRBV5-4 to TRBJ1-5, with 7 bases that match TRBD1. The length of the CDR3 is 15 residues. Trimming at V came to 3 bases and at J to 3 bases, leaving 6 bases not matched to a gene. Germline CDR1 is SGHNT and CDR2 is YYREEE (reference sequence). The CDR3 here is CASSSGQQPNQPQHF. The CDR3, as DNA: TGTGCCAGCAGCTCGGGACAGCAGCCCAATCAGCCCCAGCATTTT.